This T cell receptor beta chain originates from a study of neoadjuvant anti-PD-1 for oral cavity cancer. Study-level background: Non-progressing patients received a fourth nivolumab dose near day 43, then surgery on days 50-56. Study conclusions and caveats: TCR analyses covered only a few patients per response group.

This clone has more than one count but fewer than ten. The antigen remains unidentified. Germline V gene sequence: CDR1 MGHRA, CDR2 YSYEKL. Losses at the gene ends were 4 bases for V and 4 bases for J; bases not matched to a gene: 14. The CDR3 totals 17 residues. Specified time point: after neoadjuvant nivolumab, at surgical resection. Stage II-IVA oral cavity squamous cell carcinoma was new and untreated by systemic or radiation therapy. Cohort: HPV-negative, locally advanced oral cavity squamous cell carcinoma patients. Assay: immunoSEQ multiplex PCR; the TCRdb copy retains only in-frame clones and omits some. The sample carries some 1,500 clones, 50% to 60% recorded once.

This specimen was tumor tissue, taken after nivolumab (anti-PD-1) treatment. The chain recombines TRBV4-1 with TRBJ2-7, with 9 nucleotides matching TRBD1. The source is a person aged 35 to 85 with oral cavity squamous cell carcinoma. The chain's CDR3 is CASSLLPPGGQGYEQYF. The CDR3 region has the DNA TGCGCCAGCAGCCTCCTTCCCCCCGGGGGACAGGGTTACGAGCAGTACTTC.